A selection of T cell receptor beta chains follows, all from one sample in a study of cytomegalovirus exposure and HLA in healthy donors. Libraries were prepared by immunoSEQ multiplex PCR; TCRdb keeps only in-frame clonotypes and omits some of them. Of some 200,000 clones detected, approximately 9.5% appear once; the ten largest clones hold 1% to 1.5%. Sequencing used PBMCs. These TCRs come from a woman in her thirties in good health and CMV-seropositive. Each CDR3 is given with its conserved first and last residue. The D gene is left open where the match is weak. For some rows the clone size is stated as once, few or many, or as a class when expanded; others skip it.

v_call: TRBV11-2
d_call: .
j_call: TRBJ2-1
clone_size: .
cdr3_aa: CASSLGDKREFF
cdr3_nt: TGTGCCAGCAGCTTAGGGGACAAAAGGGAGTTCTTC

v_call: TRBV11-2
d_call: TRBD1
j_call: TRBJ1-1
clone_size: few
cdr3_aa: CASSLGQGTEAFF
cdr3_nt: TGTGCCAGCAGCTTAGGACAGGGCACTGAAGCTTTCTTT

v_call: TRBV15
d_call: TRBD2
j_call: TRBJ2-2
clone_size: few
cdr3_aa: CATSISGTTNTGELFF
cdr3_nt: TGTGCCACCAGCATCTCCGGGACTACGAACACCGGGGAGCTGTTTTTT

v_call: TRBV10-2
d_call: TRBD2
j_call: TRBJ2-3
clone_size: .
cdr3_aa: CASSEIRAGVTDTQYF
cdr3_nt: TGCGCCAGCAGTGAGATTAGAGCGGGAGTCACAGATACGCAGTATTTT

v_call: TRBV5-8
d_call: TRBD2
j_call: TRBJ2-3
clone_size: few
cdr3_aa: CASSLDTSGGTDTQYF
cdr3_nt: TGTGCCAGCAGCTTGGACACTAGCGGGGGGACAGATACGCAGTATTTT

v_call: TRBV25-1
d_call: TRBD1
j_call: TRBJ1-4
clone_size: few
cdr3_aa: CASSVTGTGNEKLFF
cdr3_nt: TGTGCCAGCAGTGTAACCGGGACAGGGAATGAAAAACTGTTTTTT

v_call: TRBV5-1
d_call: TRBD1
j_call: TRBJ2-3
clone_size: .
cdr3_aa: CASSFSPGQYTDTQYF
cdr3_nt: TGCGCCAGCAGCTTTTCACCGGGACAGTACACAGATACGCAGTATTTT

v_call: TRBV30
d_call: .
j_call: TRBJ1-2
clone_size: .
cdr3_aa: CAWSVGGSGYGHTF
cdr3_nt: TGTGCCTGGAGTGTCGGAGGGTCGGGCTATGGCCACACCTTC

v_call: TRBV5-1
d_call: TRBD1
j_call: TRBJ2-3
clone_size: .
cdr3_aa: CASSIGQGTSTDTQYF
cdr3_nt: TGCGCCAGCAGCATAGGACAGGGGACTAGCACAGATACGCAGTATTTT

v_call: TRBV27
d_call: .
j_call: TRBJ2-2
clone_size: .
cdr3_aa: CASSSSGFTGELFF
cdr3_nt: TGTGCCAGCAGTTCCTCAGGGTTCACCGGGGAGCTGTTTTTT

v_call: TRBV19
d_call: TRBD2
j_call: TRBJ2-1
clone_size: few
cdr3_aa: CASSSGPGLAGTEQFF
cdr3_nt: TGTGCCAGTAGTAGCGGACCGGGACTAGCGGGAACTGAGCAGTTCTTC

v_call: TRBV11-1
d_call: .
j_call: TRBJ2-2
clone_size: .
cdr3_aa: CASSSSTGELFF
cdr3_nt: TGTGCCAGCAGCTCCTCCACCGGGGAGCTGTTTTTT

v_call: TRBV4-2
d_call: .
j_call: TRBJ2-1
clone_size: once
cdr3_aa: CASRARTGYIDEQFF
cdr3_nt: TGTGCCAGCAGAGCCAGAACGGGATATATCGATGAGCAGTTCTTC

v_call: TRBV5-1
d_call: TRBD2
j_call: TRBJ2-7
clone_size: few
cdr3_aa: CASSLGRVAGGYEQYF
cdr3_nt: TGCGCCAGCAGCTTGGGTAGGGTAGCGGGAGGATACGAGCAGTACTTC